The sequence of this TCR beta chain was determined in a study of response to subunit inactivated influenza vaccine. Whole-study findings and limits: The authors suggested that every seasonal influenza vaccination recruits few new T cells.

This clonotype has just a few counts. The target antigen is unknown. Mismatch with germline at one junction end may stem from a read error. One entry per CDR3 protein, called by TCRdb with MiXCR from the RT-PCR reads. This table holds 700,000 to 900,000 distinct CDR3 sequences, 21% found once. Here the sequenced sample was PBMCs from blood, taken 5 days after vaccination. This TCR was sampled from a man between 50 and 59 years old who received an inactivated influenza vaccine.

CDR3 residues: CASTEQGALYNEQFF. DNA for the CDR3: TGTGCCAGCACTGAACAGGGGGCGCTCTACAATGAGCAGTTCTTC. The chain joins TRBV2 to TRBJ2-1, with 9 positions matching TRBD1. CDR3 length: 15 residues. Per the germline V gene, CDR1 is SNHLY and CDR2 is FYNNEI.